The 15 T cell receptor beta chains below come from one sample, sequenced in a study of shared clonotypes between healthy human individuals. The table came from immunoSEQ multiplex PCR; TCRdb's copy has only in-frame clones and leaves some out. The data hold approximately 2,300,000 clones, with 80% to 95% observed a single time. Sequenced sample: naive CD4+ T cells from PBMCs. Subset meaning: CD45RA+ positively selected. These TCRs come from a man younger than 35 in good health. Some clones in this sample may be carry-over from other donors' samples.

This sequence joins TRBV2 and TRBJ2-7; 8 bases fit TRBD1. Trimming removed 6 bases from V and 3 bases from J; junction bases left unmatched: 4. From germline, CDR1 is SNHLY and CDR2 FYNNEI. This CDR3 is built from 13 residues. The chain's CDR3 is CASRVDRDYEQYF. In DNA, the CDR3 is TGTGCCAGCAGGGTGGACAGGGACTACGAGCAGTACTTC.

This chain links TRBV7-2 with TRBJ1-1, with D possibly being TRBD1 (5 bases). CDR1 and CDR2 from the germline V gene are SGHTA and FQGNSA. V dropped 7 bases and J dropped 2 bases, with 17 bases sitting between them. CDR3 size: 15 residues. The DNA of the CDR3 is TGTGCCAGCATCGTTGGGGGAGCCGCTAACACTGAAGCTTTCTTT. Translating it yields CASIVGGAANTEAFF. The full variable domain, completed using reference TRBV7-2 and TRBJ1-1, is GAGVSQSPSNKVTEKGKDVELRCDPISGHTALYWYRQSLGQGLEFLIYFQGNSAPDKSGLPSDRFSAERTGGSVSTLTIQRTQQEDSAVYLCASIVGGAANTEAFFGQGTRLTVV.

CDR3 residues: CASSVRPGLAGVRPDTQYF. The CDR3 DNA sequence: TGTGCCAGCAGTGTCCGGCCGGGACTAGCGGGAGTGAGGCCAGATACGCAGTATTTT. The rearrangement links TRBV27 to TRBJ2-3, with TRBD2 matching 14 bases. There are 19 residues in the CDR3. Germline assignment: CDR1 MNHEY and CDR2 SMNVEV (reference sequence). Unmatched junction bases numbered 14, after V lost 5 bases and J lost 4 bases.

The chain carries TRBV5-6 and TRBJ1-1, with 7 bases identical to TRBD1. The germline V gene has CDR1 SGHDT and CDR2 YYEEEE. Trimming at V came to 4 bases and at J to 7 bases, leaving 7 bases not matched to a gene. The CDR3 is 13 residues long. CDR3 DNA sequence: TGTGCCAGCAGCGTAACCGGGACAGATGAAGCTTTCTTT. This translates into CASSVTGTDEAFF.

The chain couples TRBV18 to TRBJ2-1; the match to TRBD2 covers 11 bases. This CDR3 comprises 18 residues. The V segment lost 0 bases and the J segment 7 bases; nucleotides outside the gene matches: 11. Germline V gene sequence: CDR1 KGHSH, CDR2 LQKENI. CDR3 nucleotide sequence: TGTGCCAGCTCACCACCGCAAGCACTAGCGGGAGTGTTGAATGAGCAGTTCTTC. It is translated as CASSPPQALAGVLNEQFF.

The V call is TRBV5-4, the J call TRBJ2-3; possible D gene TRBD2, 6 bases. With 4 bases removed from V and 7 bases from J, the gap between germline ends came to 22 bases. This CDR3 has 16 amino acids. CDR1 is SGHNT and CDR2 is YYREEE in the germline V gene (reference sequence). CDR3 sequence reads: CASSPTGGSDAYTQYF. The CDR3 DNA reads TGTGCCAGCAGCCCCACTGGAGGGAGTGACGCCTATACGCAGTATTTT.

CDR3 nucleotides: TGTGCCAGCTCGATTGGACAGGCCCCTGGGCAGCCCCAGCATTTT. Protein: CASSIGQAPGQPQHF. V and J are TRBV18 and TRBJ1-5; 7 bases map to TRBD1. This CDR3 region has 15 residues. The trim removed 6 bases at V and 7 bases at J, leaving 12 bases unmatched. Germline CDR1 reads KGHSH; CDR2 reads LQKENI.

The chain couples TRBV7-3 to TRBJ2-2; D is tentatively TRBD1 or TRBD2 (5 bases each). The CDR3 runs to 15 residues. Germline assignment: CDR1 SGHTA and CDR2 FQGTGA. V was shortened by 8 bases and J by 5 bases, with 18 bases between the two germline ends. The CDR3 here is CASGPGPGVTGELFF. The CDR3 region has the DNA TGTGCCAGCGGACCGGGACCGGGCGTGACCGGGGAGCTGTTTTTT.

The chain employs TRBV9 and TRBJ2-7; TRBD2 is a possible D gene (5 bases). Germline V gene data show CDR1 as SGDLS and CDR2 as YYNGEE. This CDR3 has 14 amino acids. The V gene lost 3 bases and the J gene lost 3 bases, with 13 bases spanning the gap. The DNA for the CDR3 is TGTGCCAGCAGCGCCGACTGGGAGATCTACGAGCAGTACTTC. It codes for CASSADWEIYEQYF.

This CDR3 reads CATSRTGGYTGANVLTF. The CDR3 nucleotides read TGTGCCACCAGCAGGACAGGGGGCTATACTGGGGCCAACGTCCTGACTTTC. This chain uses TRBV15 with TRBJ2-6; TRBD1 aligns across 10 bases. The CDR3 runs to 17 residues. Germline values: CDR1 LNHNV, CDR2 YYDKDF (reference sequence). Trimming at V came to 3 bases and at J to 2 bases, leaving 4 bases not matched to a gene.

The CDR3: CASSPLSQVADEQYF. CDR3 nucleotides: TGTGCCAGCTCACCACTAAGTCAGGTGGCTGACGAGCAGTACTTC. This chain joins TRBV18 and TRBJ2-7; D call uncertain. The CDR3 consists of 15 residues. The ends were cut back, 1 base at V and 5 bases at J, with 15 bases in the middle. In germline, CDR1 is KGHSH, CDR2 LQKENI.

The sample holds one count of this clone. The rearrangement joins TRBV28 to TRBJ1-5; D might be TRBD1 (5 bases). CDR3 size: 15 residues. Germline CDR1 and CDR2: MDHEN and SYDVKM. Trimming took off 9 bases at V and 5 bases at J, with 20 bases between the two ends. CDR3 DNA: TGTGCCAGTCTACCCGGGGGACCGGCGTATCAGCCCCAGCATTTT. Residues: CASLPGGPAYQPQHF.

The chain recombines TRBV15 with TRBJ2-7; D gene uncertain. The germline V and J ends were trimmed by 0 bases and 1 base, with 10 bases remaining between them. The CDR3 has 15 amino acids. Looked up from germline, CDR1 is LNHNV and CDR2 is YYDKDF (reference sequence). In DNA, the CDR3 is TGTGCCACCAGCAGAGAACGGTATGAGTCCTACGAGCAGTACTTC. Its translation: CATSRERYESYEQYF.

Notes on this clone: This sample also contains other DNA sequences that code for the same CDR3. The rearrangement links TRBV7-2 to TRBJ2-1; D may be TRBD1 (5 bases). From germline, CDR1 is SGHTA and CDR2 FQGNSA. The ends were cut back, 1 base at V and 7 bases at J, with 8 bases in the middle. The CDR3 loop spans 13 amino acids. This CDR3 is CASSLGPGNEQFF. The CDR3 nucleotides read TGTGCCAGCAGCTTAGGCCCAGGGAATGAGCAGTTCTTC.

The chain carries TRBV21-1 and TRBJ2-7; the table's D call of TRBD2 was not tested on the DNA. TRBV21-1 is a pseudogene locus. CDR3 size: 14 residues. The CDR3 protein is CASSPGLAGVWQYF. The CDR3 region has the DNA TGTGCCAGCAGCCCGGGACTAGCGGGAGTTTGGCAGTACTTC.